This is a list of T cell receptor beta chains from one sample in a study of shared clonotypes between healthy human individuals. Clones were read by immunoSEQ multiplex PCR, and TCRdb kept only the in-frame ones, dropping some. The sample holds roughly 2 million clones, approximately 94% seen once. The sequencing input was naive CD4+ T cells sorted from blood. These receptors originate from a man in his late teens or twenties in good health. The CDR3 runs from the conserved cysteine through the conserved F or W. A D gene is named only where the DNA matches it firmly. Size tells how often a clone was seen (once, few, many) or the class of an expanded clone, and some rows leave it out.

clone_size	d_call	v_call	j_call	cdr3_aa	cdr3_nt
.	.	TRBV5-1	TRBJ2-5	CASSLGHVQETQYF	TGCGCCAGCAGCTTGGGACACGTCCAAGAGACCCAGTACTTC
.	TRBD1	TRBV28	TRBJ1-6	CASLDRGRFNSPLHF	TGTGCCAGCCTCGACAGGGGACGTTTCAATTCACCCCTCCACTTT
.	TRBD1	TRBV18	TRBJ1-1	CASSPVLTQGAKGTEAFF	TGTGCCAGCTCACCAGTGCTGACACAGGGGGCGAAGGGGACTGAAGCTTTCTTT
.	TRBD1	TRBV10-3	TRBJ1-2	CAISGGDRNYGYTF	TGTGCCATCAGTGGAGGGGACAGGAACTATGGCTACACCTTC
.	TRBD1	TRBV11-2	TRBJ2-7	CASSSATGSYEQYF	TGTGCCAGCAGCTCGGCGACAGGGAGCTACGAGCAGTACTTC
.	TRBD2	TRBV18	TRBJ2-2	CASSRGLAGGLTGELFF	TGTGCCAGCTCACGGGGACTAGCGGGAGGATTGACCGGGGAGCTGTTTTTT
once	TRBD1	TRBV15	TRBJ2-5	CATSRGTGGYQETQYF	TGTGCCACCAGCAGAGGGACAGGGGGATACCAAGAGACCCAGTACTTC
.	.	TRBV6-5	TRBJ2-2	CASSFSGGGSGELFF	TGTGCCAGCAGTTTCTCGGGAGGGGGCTCTGGGGAGCTGTTTTTT
.	TRBD1	TRBV5-1	TRBJ2-2	CASSLGDSGTGELFF	TGCGCCAGCAGCTTGGGGGACAGCGGCACCGGGGAGCTGTTTTTT
.	TRBD1	TRBV10-2	TRBJ1-5	CASSEGGWTGGPIQPQHF	TGCGCCAGCAGTGAGGGGGGGTGGACAGGGGGACCGATCCAGCCCCAGCATTTT
.	TRBD1	TRBV28	TRBJ1-2	CASREQGAAGYTF	TGTGCCAGCAGGGAACAGGGGGCGGCTGGCTACACCTTC